Listed below are T cell receptor beta chains from one sample, sequenced in a study of blood T cell repertoires in COVID-19. The assay was immunoSEQ multiplex PCR, and TCRdb's table has in-frame clones only and misses some. This repertoire shows about 290,000 clones, under 90% found once; its top ten account for approximately 10%. The sample was peripheral blood. These receptors were collected from a woman aged 30 to 39 with COVID-19, enrolled during active disease. The CDR3 runs from the conserved cysteine through the conserved F or W. D genes are given only for firm matches. Clone size is shown for a subset of rows, as once, few, many or a class of expanded clone.

>TRBD1|.|TRBJ2-3|TRBV7-6
TGTGCCAGCAGCGCCTTCGACAGGGGAGGTGCAGATACGCAGTATTTT
CASSAFDRGGADTQYF
>TRBD1|.|TRBJ1-1|TRBV2
TGTGCCAGCAGTGACCGACAGGGGGGCACTGAAGCTTTCTTT
CASSDRQGGTEAFF
>.|.|TRBJ1-2|TRBV5-1
TGCGCCAGCAGCTTGGAGCCCCCTCATGGCTACACCTTC
CASSLEPPHGYTF
>.|few|TRBJ2-2|TRBV6-4
TGTGCCAGCAGTGAACTGTACACCGGGGAGCTGTTTTTT
CASSELYTGELFF
>.|.|TRBJ2-4|TRBV11-2
TGTGCCAGCAGCTTAGAGGGACTAGCCAAAAACATTCAGTACTTC
CASSLEGLAKNIQYF
>.|.|TRBJ2-7|TRBV2
TGTGCCAGCACCAGCTCGACTCCTACGAGCTCCTACGAGCAGTACTTC
CASTSSTPTSSYEQYF
>TRBD2|.|TRBJ2-7|TRBV24-1
TGTGCCACCAGAAGAAATGCCGGGGGGTCCTACGAGCAGTACTTC
CATRRNAGGSYEQYF
>.|once|TRBJ2-7|TRBV5-6
TGTGCCAGCAGCACCGGGACTGTGGAGCAGTACTTC
CASSTGTVEQYF
>TRBD1|.|TRBJ1-1|TRBV5-4
TGTGCCAGCAGCTTGGGGGACAGGGAACAGGCTTTCTTT
CASSLGDREQAFF
>.|.|TRBJ2-7|TRBV19
TGTGCCAGTAGTATAACCTGGAGGGGAACCTACGAGCAGTACTTC
CASSITWRGTYEQYF
>TRBD1|.|TRBJ2-1|TRBV7-2
TGTGCCAGCAGCTTAGCGGGGGACAGGCAGCAGTTCTTC
CASSLAGDRQQFF
>.|.|TRBJ1-2|TRBV5-4
TGTGCCAGCAGCTTGGCCGGGTCCCTCGCGGGCTACACCTTC
CASSLAGSLAGYTF
>.|.|TRBJ1-3|TRBV19
TGTGCCAGTAGTATTCCCCGCAGCGGGAACACCATATATTTT
CASSIPRSGNTIYF
>.|.|TRBJ2-5|TRBV4-1
TGCGCCAGCAGCCACGGGGGAGAGACCCAGTACTTC
CASSHGGETQYF
>.|few|TRBJ1-1|TRBV5-5
TGTGCCAGCAGCCCGACGACAGTTCCTGCTGAAGCTTTCTTT
CASSPTTVPAEAFF
>TRBD1|.|TRBJ2-7|TRBV7-8
TGTGCCAGCAGCCGAGGGGGCACCCCGTACGAGCAGTACTTC
CASSRGGTPYEQYF
>.|.|TRBJ2-7|TRBV18
TGTGCCAGCTCACCGCCGGAAGGGTGGGGCACCGAGCAGTACTTC
CASSPPEGWGTEQYF
>TRBD1|.|TRBJ1-1|TRBV5-1
TGCGCCAGCAGCTTAGCCGGGACAGGGTCGTCCACTGAAGCTTTCTTT
CASSLAGTGSSTEAFF
>TRBD1|.|TRBJ1-3|TRBV7-9
TGTGCCAGCAGCTTACAGGGGGCGGTGGACACCATATATTTT
CASSLQGAVDTIYF
>.|.|TRBJ2-5|TRBV9
TGTGCCAGCAGCGTAAGCCTTGGAGGGGCCCAAGAGACCCAGTACTTC
CASSVSLGGAQETQYF
>.|.|TRBJ1-5|TRBV19
TGTGCCAGTAGTATGGGCAGGGGTAGCAATCAGCCCCAGCATTTT
CASSMGRGSNQPQHF
>TRBD1|.|TRBJ1-1|TRBV6-5
TGTGCCAGCAGTACTACCGGGACAGGGTGGACTGAAGCTTTCTTT
CASSTTGTGWTEAFF
>.|.|TRBJ2-5|TRBV18
TGTGCCAGCTCACCACCGGGAGCGGAGACCCAGTACTTC
CASSPPGAETQYF
>.|once|TRBJ1-1|TRBV11-2
TGTGCCAGCAGCTTATCAGGGCGTGAAGCTTTCTTT
CASSLSGREAFF
>.|.|TRBJ2-5|TRBV11-2
TGTGCCAGCAGCTTGGGGCCCGCGGGATTCGAGACCCAGTACTTC
CASSLGPAGFETQYF
>TRBD2|once|TRBJ2-1|TRBV11-3
TGTGCCAGCAGCCCGTCCGGGACTAGATACTTCAATGAGCAGTTCTTC
CASSPSGTRYFNEQFF
>.|.|TRBJ2-1|TRBV24-1
TGTGCCACCAGTGATTTGCAGGGGCAGTTCTTC
CATSDLQGQFF
>.|.|TRBJ2-5|TRBV19
TGTGCCAGTAGTATCGGCCGAGGGGGAGAGACCCAGTACTTC
CASSIGRGGETQYF
>.|.|TRBJ2-1|TRBV19
TGTGCCAGTAGTGCCGCTAATCTCTACAATGAGCAGTTCTTC
CASSAANLYNEQFF
>.|.|TRBJ1-3|TRBV3-1/TRBV3-2
TGTGCCAGCAGCCAGGGGCATGGAAACACCATATATTTT
CASSQGHGNTIYF
>TRBD1|.|TRBJ1-2|TRBV27
TGTGCCAGCAGTTTATCAGGACAGGGGGCGGGGGGCTACACCTTC
CASSLSGQGAGGYTF
>TRBD2|.|TRBJ2-1|TRBV5-4
TGTGCCAGCAGCTTACGGGGACTAGCGGAGTTCTTC
CASSLRGLAEFF
>.|.|TRBJ2-7|TRBV6-5
TGTGCCAGCAGTTACCGCCAGGCCTACGAGCAGTACTTC
CASSYRQAYEQYF
>.|.|TRBJ1-2|TRBV2
TGTGCCAGCAGTGAAGACAGGCCTGGCTACACCTTC
CASSEDRPGYTF
>.|.|TRBJ2-3|TRBV18
TGTGCCAGCTCACCATGGCCGAAAAGCGGTCGCACAGATACGCAGTATTTT
CASSPWPKSGRTDTQYF
>.|.|TRBJ1-3|TRBV5-1
TGCGCCAGCAGCTTGAGGGAGGGTCACGGAAACACCATATATTTT
CASSLREGHGNTIYF
>.|.|TRBJ2-1|TRBV6-5
TGTGCCAGCAGTCCCCGACTAGGGCCCTACAATGAGCAGTTCTTC
CASSPRLGPYNEQFF
>.|once|TRBJ1-5|TRBV7-9
TGTGCCAGCAGCTTAGGACAGGGCAATCAGCCCCAGCATTTT
CASSLGQGNQPQHF
>TRBD1|.|TRBJ2-3|TRBV6-5
TGTGCCAGCAACCAGGGGGCGTCAGATACGCAGTATTTT
CASNQGASDTQYF
>.|.|TRBJ2-5|TRBV2
TGTGCCAGTTGCCTCGGACTAACTTCAGAGACCCAGTACTTC
CASCLGLTSETQYF
>TRBD2|.|TRBJ2-3|TRBV5-1
TGCGCCAGCAGCACCGGACTAGCTTACAGCACAGATACGCAGTATTTT
CASSTGLAYSTDTQYF
>.|.|TRBJ1-3|TRBV9
TGTGCCAGCAGCGCCAACAGGGTCTATTCTGGAAACACCATATATTTT
CASSANRVYSGNTIYF
>TRBD1|.|TRBJ2-3|TRBV19
TGTGCCACAAGGCAGGGGGCAGATACGCAGTATTTT
CATRQGADTQYF
>TRBD1|.|TRBJ2-1|TRBV4-1
TGCGCCAGCAGCCACCGAGAAGGGGGCGGAGTATATAATGAGCAGTTCTTC
CASSHREGGGVYNEQFF
>TRBD2|.|TRBJ2-7|TRBV27
TGTGCCAGCAGTCTTAGCGGGGGGGCCACCTACGAGCAGTACTTC
CASSLSGGATYEQYF
>.|.|TRBJ1-1|TRBV6-5
TGTGCCAGCAGGTTGTTGGACACCTTGAACACTGAAGCTTTCTTT
CASRLLDTLNTEAFF
>.|.|TRBJ2-2|TRBV20-1
TGCAGTGCTAGGTATACCGGGGAGCTGTTTTTT
CSARYTGELFF
>TRBD2|.|TRBJ2-1|TRBV3-1/TRBV3-2
TGTGCCAGCAGCCAGACTAGCTCGTACAATGAGCAGTTCTTC
CASSQTSSYNEQFF
>.|.|TRBJ1-1|TRBV9
TGTGCCAGCAGCGCATGGGGCAGGTCCAACACTGAAGCTTTCTTT
CASSAWGRSNTEAFF
>TRBD1|once|TRBJ1-4|TRBV7-2
TGTGCCAGCAGCCCCTACAGGGGGCCGACTAATGAAAAACTGTTTTTT
CASSPYRGPTNEKLFF